This T cell receptor (beta chain) was sequenced in a study of T cells in Graves' hyperthyroidism and ophthalmopathy. Study outcomes and limitations: Most clonotypes expanded in thyroid above 0.001 were likewise present in blood. Ophthalmopathy was distinguished from stable hyperthyroidism by 13 V-J signatures.

A word on this clonotype: Its target is unknown.

RNA transcripts yielded amplified TCR beta CDR3 regions. RT-PCR in the first round (using the HTBI primer set) targeted the TCR CDR3. From the multiplex PCR reads, TCRdb called clonotypes with MiXCR, one entry per CDR3 protein. This table holds 610,000 or so distinct CDR3 sequences, around 45% found once. Researchers barred patients who had uncontrolled infection, other autoimmune disease, pregnancy or lactation. Clinical symptoms, serum thyroxine and TRAb, thyroid ultrasound and orbital computed tomography were used for the diagnoses. Sequenced input: peripheral blood or thyroid tissue (not recorded which). The clonotype originates from a woman aged 18 to 35 with Graves' hyperthyroidism.

Written as DNA, the CDR3 is TGCAGCGCAGGACAGGGGGCGAGTTCACCCCTCCACTTT. Its translation is CSAGQGASSPLHF. The chain combines TRBV20-1 with TRBJ1-6, with 11 bases lining up with TRBD1. Per the germline V gene, CDR1 is DFQATT and CDR2 is SNEGSKA (reference sequence). This CDR3 is 13 amino acids long.